This entry lists 17 T cell receptor beta chains sequenced from one sample in a study of low-dose radiotherapy and immunotherapy resistance in tumors. Alpha- and beta-chain coverage of first-strand cDNA came from TRAV- and TRBV-specific primers. The TCRs were subjected to amplification over about 19 PCR cycles employing a constant-region primer in conjunction with a V-primer adapter. TCRdb re-derived calls from the reads in MiXCR, one entry per CDR3 protein. The repertoire holds over 9,500 distinct CDR3 sequences, with less than 60% as singletons. The receptor set was obtained from a human donor with advanced metastatic prostate, ovarian, gallbladder or colorectal cancer (not recorded which). This table probably holds off-target reads from a library built for another chain.

The chain uses TRBV2 and TRBJ1-1; D not certain. Germline CDR1 reads SNHLY; CDR2 reads FYNNEI. This CDR3 spans 13 amino acids. With 5 bases removed from V and 6 bases from J, the gap between germline ends came to 13 bases. The CDR3 spells CASSSLGSSEAFF. The CDR3 DNA reads as TGTGCCAGCAGTAGCCTTGGGAGCTCTGAAGCTTTCTTT.

This clonotype was seen a handful of times. The rearrangement uses TRBV12-3 or TRBV12-4 and TRBJ2-1; D uncertain. CDR3 length: 14 residues. Trimming cost V 5 bases and J 6 bases, with 14 bases left between them. The DNA of the CDR3 is TGTGCCAGCAGTCCCATATCATTAGTCAATGAGCAGTTCTTC. The encoded protein is CASSPISLVNEQFF.

The rearrangement links TRBV2 to TRBJ2-6; no reliable D call. Trimming took off 5 bases at V and 4 bases at J, with 6 bases between the two ends. This CDR3 is 13 amino acids long. Germline CDR1 SNHLY, CDR2 FYNNEI. The CDR3 sequence is CASSSGGANVLTF. In DNA form, the CDR3 reads TGTGCCAGCAGTTCCGGGGGGGCCAACGTCCTGACTTTC.

The V gene is TRBV4-1, the J gene TRBJ2-3; D unclear. Germline lookup yields CDR1 MGHRA and CDR2 YSYEKL. The CDR3 has 15 residues. Trimming stripped 1 base from V and 2 bases from J, with 10 bases between. The CDR3 loop is CASSQAGPITDTQYF. CDR3 DNA sequence: TGCGCCAGCAGCCAAGCGGGCCCCATCACAGATACGCAGTATTTT.

This chain joins TRBV5-5 and TRBJ2-6; 7 bases are shared with TRBD2. This CDR3 contains 16 residues. Germline values: CDR1 SGHKS, CDR2 YYEKEE (reference sequence). Germline trimming cut 4 bases from V and 3 bases from J; bases unmatched to any gene: 7. CDR3 bases: TGTGCCAGCAGCAGGGCGGGGGTACTTGGGGCCAACGTCCTGACTTTC. It specifies CASSRAGVLGANVLTF.

The CDR3 bases are TGTGCCAGCAGGTTCACAGGTAATCAGCCCCAGCATTTT. It yields the protein CASRFTGNQPQHF. The chain carries TRBV6-2 or TRBV6-3 and TRBJ1-5, with a weak D call TRBD1 (5 bases). This CDR3 comprises 13 residues. V was trimmed by 6 bases and J by 4 bases, leaving 10 bases between them. In germline, CDR1 is MNHEY, CDR2 SVGEGT.

The table lists this clonotype with a few counts. V is TRBV14 and J is TRBJ2-1; D is unresolved. The CDR3 runs 14 residues. Deletions cut 0 bases from V and 5 bases from J, with 8 bases between. The germline CDR1 and CDR2 sequences are SGHDN and FVKESK. The CDR3: CASSQEGPNNEQFF. CDR3 nucleotide sequence: TGTGCCAGCAGCCAAGAAGGACCTAACAATGAGCAGTTCTTC.

This clonotype was counted between two and nine times. This chain connects TRBV2 to TRBJ2-3; 7 bases agree with TRBD1. J was trimmed by 2 bases and V by 9 bases; bases with no gene match: 17. This CDR3 is built from 17 residues. Germline V CDR1 and CDR2: SNHLY, FYNNEI. The CDR3: CASTGQKKKIHTDTQYF. The CDR3 DNA is TGTGCCAGTACGGGACAGAAGAAGAAAATCCACACAGATACGCAGTATTTT.

The CDR3 nucleotides are TGTGCCACCAGAGAGAGGGGACGGGCGTACGAGCAGTACTTC. The encoded protein is CATRERGRAYEQYF. The chain recombines TRBV19 with TRBJ2-7; D tentatively fits TRBD1 or TRBD2 (5 bases each). V was cut by 10 bases and J by 4 bases, with 20 bases left in between. CDR1 is LNHDA and CDR2 is SQIVND in the germline V gene (reference sequence). This CDR3 comprises 14 residues.

This chain links TRBV18 with TRBJ2-7, with 7 bases fitting TRBD2. Unmatched junction bases numbered 6, after V lost 2 bases and J lost 5 bases. This CDR3 contains 14 residues. CDR1 KGHSH and CDR2 LQKENI come from the germline V gene. The CDR3 reads CASSPSGGGNEQYF. CDR3 coding DNA: TGTGCCAGCTCACCATCTGGGGGGGGAAACGAGCAGTACTTC.

V gene TRBV5-6 combines with J gene TRBJ2-3, with 10 bases lining up with TRBD1. V lost 3 bases to trimming and J lost 1 base; unmatched junction nucleotides: 5. The CDR3 has 16 residues. CDR1 and CDR2 from the germline V gene are SGHDT and YYEEEE. The chain's CDR3 is CASSYRGTGGTDTQYF. The CDR3 nucleotides read TGTGCCAGCAGCTATCGTGGGACAGGGGGCACAGATACGCAGTATTTT.

The chain is built from TRBV9 and TRBJ2-7, with D perhaps being TRBD1 or TRBD2 (5 bases each). The germline CDR1 and CDR2 sequences are SGDLS and YYNGEE. CDR3 length: 14 residues. V lost 4 bases to trimming and J lost 3 bases, with 14 bases between them. This chain's CDR3 is CASSTSGRLYEQYF. The CDR3 region has the DNA TGTGCCAGCAGCACCTCGGGGCGCCTCTACGAGCAGTACTTC.

The CDR3 is CATLGADTNTQYF. The DNA for the CDR3 is TGTGCCACCCTGGGGGCGGATACGAATACGCAGTATTTT. The chain employs TRBV6-6 and TRBJ2-3, with D perhaps TRBD1 (6 bases). CDR3 length: 13 residues. V lost 10 bases, J lost 7 bases, and 18 bases lay in between. The germline gives CDR1 MNHNY, CDR2 SVGAGI (reference sequence).

This chain joins TRBV25-1 and TRBJ2-1; TRBD1 agrees at 7 bases. There are 15 residues in the CDR3. The V segment lost 3 bases and the J segment 4 bases; nucleotides outside the gene matches: 6. Germline CDR1 is MGHDK and CDR2 is SYGVNS. CDR3 amino acids: CASSDKKQGYNEQFF. CDR3 sequence (DNA): TGTGCCAGCAGTGATAAAAAACAGGGGTACAATGAGCAGTTCTTC.

This clonotype turned up a few times. This chain uses TRBV29-1 with TRBJ2-1, with D possibly matching TRBD1 (6 bases). The V and J ends lost 8 bases and 3 bases respectively, with 11 bases between them. CDR3 length: 12 residues. The germline CDR1 and CDR2 sequences are SQVTM and ANQGSEA. The CDR3 DNA reads TGCAGCACCCAGGACAGCTACAATGAGCAGTTCTTC. Its protein is CSTQDSYNEQFF.

The rearrangement uses TRBV7-9 and TRBJ2-5; D is undetermined. Germline V lookup: CDR1 SEHNR, CDR2 FQNEAQ (reference sequence). The CDR3 runs to 17 residues. Trimming took 1 base from V and 1 from J, leaving 16 bases between them. CDR3 sequence (DNA): TGTGCCAGCAGCTTAGGGGCGGCCGCGCCGGCCCAAGAGACCCAGTACTTC. Protein: CASSLGAAAPAQETQYF.

The rearrangement links TRBV5-1 to TRBJ2-2, with 12 bases matching TRBD2. From germline, CDR1 is SGHRS and CDR2 YFSETQ. The trim removed 1 base at V and 3 bases at J, leaving 4 bases unmatched. CDR3 length equals 17 residues. As DNA, the CDR3 is TGCGCCAGCAGCTTGTTACTAGCGGGAGGCCACACCGGGGAGCTGTTTTTT. This sequence encodes CASSLLLAGGHTGELFF.